Below, 5 T cell receptor beta chains from the same sample are listed, as sequenced in a study of CD8+CD57+ T cells in acquired aplastic anemia. The use of genomic DNA as template underpinned the TCR beta VDJ and CDR3 profiling. TCRdb analysed the reads with MiXCR anew, one entry per CDR3 protein. The table lists about 160,000 distinct CDR3 sequences, less than 60% of them singletons. The authors sequenced patients whose flow cytometry had shown CD8+CD57+ cell expansion. Input material: sorted CD4+, CD8+, or CD8+CD57+ T cells (not recorded which) from PBMCs. Receptors originate from a human donor with aplastic anemia.

This clonotype was seen at least ten times. The chain joins TRBV28 to TRBJ2-7, with TRBD1 matching 9 bases. Germline CDR1 is MDHEN and CDR2 is SYDVKM. The J segment lost 12 bases and the V segment lost 8 bases, leaving 11 bases of the junction unmatched. CDR3 length: 12 residues. The DNA of the CDR3 is TGTGCCAGCGCTGGGAACAGGGGGCAACGGTACGTC. Translating gives CASAGNRGQRYV.

This clonotype was seen a handful of times. The chain couples TRBV6-5 to TRBJ2-3; 7 nucleotides match TRBD2. The junction had 9 bases not matched to a gene; V was cut back by 2 bases and J by 4 bases. This CDR3 contains 16 residues. Per the germline V gene, CDR1 is MNHEY and CDR2 is SVGAGI. The CDR3 is CASSYGRREYSDTQYF. DNA for the CDR3: TGTGCCAGCAGTTACGGGCGGCGGGAGTACTCAGATACGCAGTATTTT.

The chain uses TRBV2 and TRBJ1-1; D is unresolved. The CDR3 is made up of 10 amino acids. Per the germline V gene, CDR1 is SNHLY and CDR2 is FYNNEI. The V end was cut by 6 bases, the J end by 11 bases, with 10 bases between. The CDR3 loop is CASRGRWAFF. The CDR3 DNA is TGTGCCAGCAGGGGTCGCTGGGCTTTCTTT.

V is TRBV10-3 and J is TRBJ2-7, with a tentative D call TRBD1 (6 bases). This CDR3 has 12 amino acids. Germline CDR1 ENHRY, CDR2 SYGVKD. V was shortened by 7 bases and J by 2 bases, with 9 bases between the two germline ends. CDR3 nucleotides: TGTGCCATCAAGGGGGATCCCTACGAGCAGTACTTC. Its protein product is CAIKGDPYEQYF.

This clonotype was counted between two and nine times. This sequence may be a read error, since a much larger clone differs from it by one base. The V gene is TRBV5-6, the J gene TRBJ1-2; D perhaps matches TRBD1 (5 bases). CDR1 and CDR2 (germline): SGHDT, YYEEEE. The CDR3 runs to 14 residues. CDR3 DNA sequence: TGTCCCAGCAGCCAGGGACGGCCCGCGGAGGGCTACACCTTC. Residues: CPSSQGRPAEGYTF.